A selection of T cell receptor beta chains follows, all from one sample in a study of graft-versus-host responses after intestinal transplantation. Their antigens remain unidentified. TCRdb's copy holds only in-frame clones and misses some; the assay was immunoSEQ multiplex PCR. The sample holds tens of thousands of clones, more than 75% seen once. The sample here was unstimulated CD8+ T cells sorted from spleen or lymph node cells, taken before transplant. The receptors originated from a human donor who was the organ donor for an intestinal transplant. Both conserved end residues are part of each CDR3. The order of the fields is V gene, J gene, CDR3 protein.

V gene: TRBV7-8; J gene: TRBJ2-1; CDR3 protein: CASSLGLAGGDEQFF
V gene: TRBV4-1; J gene: TRBJ2-7; CDR3 protein: CASSQVSTSRGYEQCF
V gene: TRBV11-3; J gene: TRBJ1-1; CDR3 protein: CASSQQQTQMNTEAFF
V gene: TRBV4-1; J gene: TRBJ1-2; CDR3 protein: CASSQGTGATYGYTF
V gene: TRBV27; J gene: TRBJ1-6; CDR3 protein: CASSSGHPFNSPLHF
V gene: TRBV6-1; J gene: TRBJ2-1; CDR3 protein: CASSYSGGANEQFF
V gene: TRBV19; J gene: TRBJ2-2; CDR3 protein: CASSAGEYTGELFF
V gene: TRBV7-8; J gene: TRBJ1-2; CDR3 protein: CASSPGTDHGYTF
V gene: TRBV27; J gene: TRBJ2-3; CDR3 protein: CASSLYGAGVRDTQYF
V gene: TRBV4-1; J gene: TRBJ1-2; CDR3 protein: CASSRTVSMDYGYTF
V gene: TRBV14; J gene: TRBJ2-7; CDR3 protein: CASSLLPLVGEQYF
V gene: TRBV5-1; J gene: TRBJ1-3; CDR3 protein: CASSPDWWHPSGNTIYF
V gene: TRBV11-1; J gene: TRBJ2-7; CDR3 protein: CASSSPWGPTYEQYF
V gene: TRBV5-5; J gene: TRBJ2-7; CDR3 protein: CASSRDQGSSYEQYF
V gene: TRBV25-1; J gene: TRBJ1-3; CDR3 protein: CASSEYFRQGEGTIYF
V gene: TRBV6-6; J gene: TRBJ2-3; CDR3 protein: CASSYWGEADTQYF
V gene: TRBV2; J gene: TRBJ1-1; CDR3 protein: CASRAGGQGNEAFF
V gene: TRBV6-1; J gene: TRBJ2-1; CDR3 protein: CASSGSLSGFDEQFF
V gene: TRBV5-1; J gene: TRBJ1-1; CDR3 protein: CASSYQPAGTGWWNTEAFF
V gene: TRBV19; J gene: TRBJ2-2; CDR3 protein: CASYSLNGELFF
V gene: TRBV4-1; J gene: TRBJ2-7; CDR3 protein: CASSPSPDTSTYEQYF
V gene: TRBV7-3; J gene: TRBJ2-1; CDR3 protein: CASSLILGTKQFF
V gene: TRBV6-1; J gene: TRBJ1-4; CDR3 protein: CASGETGGVEKLFF
V gene: TRBV5-4; J gene: TRBJ1-2; CDR3 protein: CASSLWDRSGYTF
V gene: TRBV6-5; J gene: TRBJ1-1; CDR3 protein: CAGGEFSEAFF
V gene: TRBV10-2; J gene: TRBJ2-7; CDR3 protein: CASIQQGLGLYEQYF